Sequencing of this T cell receptor (beta chain) was carried out in a study of cytomegalovirus exposure and HLA in healthy donors. Of note for this clone: What it binds is not known.

Study-wide findings and caveats: As confirmed in vitro, a few CMV-associated chains were specific for CMV antigens. Compared with the approximately 670-donor mean, an Asian-associated ancestry cluster reportedly had fewer N-insertions, according to a later analysis.

PCR primers comprised 60 Vbeta and 13 Jbeta primers. Clones were sequenced by immunoSEQ multiplex PCR, and TCRdb holds only the in-frame ones, with some missing. The sample lists 100,000 to 150,000 clones, about three quarters occurring once. This receptor was taken from a human donor in good health. Sequenced sample: PBMCs.

The CDR3 bases are TGTGCCAGTTCGTGGACAGGGGGCTCCGGGGAGCTGTTTTTT. It yields the protein CASSWTGGSGELFF. The genes are TRBV19 and TRBJ2-2; TRBD1 matches 11 bases. Germline V gene lookup returns CDR1 LNHDA and CDR2 SQIVND (reference sequence). The CDR3 is 14 residues long. The V segment lost 8 bases and the J segment 6 bases; nucleotides outside the gene matches: 5.